One sample yielded the 13 T cell receptor beta chains listed below, sequenced in a study of shared clonotypes between healthy human individuals. TCRdb's table, derived via immunoSEQ multiplex PCR, lists solely in-frame clones and lacks some. The table shows around 940,000 clones, with approximately 80% occurring only once. The sequenced sample was memory CD4+ T cells sorted from blood. Stated subset: CD45RA-negative fraction. These receptor sequences come from a man between 18 and 29 years old in good health.

The rearrangement links TRBV7-9 to TRBJ1-1, with D tentatively TRBD1 (5 bases). CDR1 SEHNR and CDR2 FQNEAQ come from the germline V gene (reference sequence). V gave up 4 bases and J gave up 1 base, with 10 bases separating them. CDR3 length equals 14 residues. The CDR3 nucleotides are TGTGCCAGCAGCTCCCGGAGGGGGAACACTGAAGCTTTCTTT. It yields the protein CASSSRRGNTEAFF.

This chain connects TRBV9 to TRBJ2-1, with TRBD2 matching 9 bases. Germline-derived CDR1 and CDR2 are SGDLS and YYNGEE. The CDR3 sequence is 18 residues long. Unmatched junction bases numbered 19, after V lost 2 bases and J lost 10 bases. CDR3 in DNA: TGTGCCAGCAGCGTCGGACTTAGCGGGAGCGGGCGCGCGCGAGAGCAGTTCTTC. As protein: CASSVGLSGSGRAREQFF.

With regard to this clone: The sample carries other DNA sequences with the same CDR3. The genes are TRBV7-2 and TRBJ2-5; the D is unclear. Germline V gene sequence: CDR1 SGHTA, CDR2 FQGNSA. The CDR3 has 12 residues. V lost 3 bases and J 0 bases, leaving 2 bases between the germline ends. The CDR3 DNA reads as TGTGCCAGCAGCTTGTACCAAGAGACCCAGTACTTC. It yields the protein CASSLYQETQYF.

This clone showed up just a few times. The chain combines TRBV30 with TRBJ1-1; D is possibly TRBD1 (6 bases). The CDR3 is 12 amino acids. Germline V gene lookup returns CDR1 GTSNPN and CDR2 SVGIG (reference sequence). The chain's CDR3 is CAREGGYTEAFF. CDR3 DNA sequence: TGTGCGCGTGAGGGGGGCTACACTGAAGCTTTCTTT. The variable domain in full, with the rest retrieved from reference TRBV30 and TRBJ1-1, is SQTIHQWPATLVQPVGSPLSLECTVEGTSNPNLYWYRQAAGRGLQLLFYSVGIGQISSEVPQNLSASRPQDRQFILSSKKLLLSDSGFYLCAREGGYTEAFFGQGTRLTVV.

This clone appeared a single time. The V gene is TRBV30, the J gene TRBJ1-2; perhaps TRBD1 as D (5 bases). Germline CDR1 and CDR2: GTSNPN and SVGIG (reference sequence). The CDR3 spans 14 residues. V lost 5 bases and J 4 bases, leaving 17 bases between the germline ends. The CDR3 loop is CAWEGEIGLYGYTF. CDR3 in DNA: TGTGCCTGGGAAGGGGAGATCGGCCTCTATGGCTACACCTTC.

The rearrangement joins TRBV7-9 to TRBJ2-7, with TRBD1 identical over 7 bases. The CDR3 loop spans 15 amino acids. V lost 4 bases, J lost 2 bases, and 8 bases stayed unmatched. CDR1 SEHNR and CDR2 FQNEAQ come from the germline V gene (reference sequence). The CDR3, as DNA: TGTGCCAGCAGCTCCCGACAGGGTACTACCTACGAGCAGTACTTC. It yields the protein CASSSRQGTTYEQYF. Filled out from reference TRBV7-9 and TRBJ2-7, the complete variable domain reads DTGVSQNPRHKITKRGQNVTFRCDPISEHNRLYWYRQTLGQGPEFLTYFQNEAQLEKSRLLSDRFSAERPKGSFSTLEIQRTEQGDSAMYLCASSSRQGTTYEQYFGPGTRLTVT.

This clone appeared a single time. The chain is built from TRBV6-5 and TRBJ2-1; 7 bases are shared with TRBD1. Germline V lookup: CDR1 MNHEY, CDR2 SVGAGI. Trimming removed 5 bases from V and 6 bases from J; junction bases left unmatched: 10. The CDR3 spans 15 residues. CDR3 bases: TGTGCCAGCAGTCGACAGGGTGACCTTGGCAATGAGCAGTTCTTC. Translated, it gives CASSRQGDLGNEQFF.

V and J are TRBV9 and TRBJ2-1; possibly TRBD2 for D (6 bases). The CDR3 consists of 16 residues. Germline values: CDR1 SGDLS, CDR2 YYNGEE. V lost 2 bases to trimming and J lost 0 bases, with 12 bases between them. DNA of the CDR3: TGTGCCAGCAGCGTCCGGGGAGGAAGCTCCTACAATGAGCAGTTCTTC. Its protein is CASSVRGGSSYNEQFF. Filled out from reference TRBV9 and TRBJ2-1, the complete variable domain reads DSGVTQTPKHLITATGQRVTLRCSPRSGDLSVYWYQQSLDQGLQFLIQYYNGEERAKGNILERFSAQQFPDLHSELNLSSLELGDSALYFCASSVRGGSSYNEQFFGPGTRLTVL.

The chain is built from TRBV6-8 and TRBJ1-1; a possible D gene is TRBD1 (6 bases). This CDR3 contains 15 residues. Germline values: CDR1 MNHGY, CDR2 SAAAGT. Trimming shortened V by 4 bases and J by 1 base, and 13 bases separated the two germline ends. The CDR3 reads CASSSRTVKNTEAFF. The DNA for the CDR3 is TGTGCCAGCAGTTCTCGGACAGTCAAGAACACTGAAGCTTTCTTT.

The V gene is TRBV6-1, the J gene TRBJ1-1; the match to TRBD1 covers 7 bases. The ends lost 6 bases at V and 0 bases at J; junction bases unmatched: 7. Per germline, CDR1 MNHNS and CDR2 SASEGT. CDR3 length equals 15 residues. CDR3 nucleotide sequence: TGTGCCAGCAGGAGGACAGGTAAGATGAACACTGAAGCTTTCTTT. It yields the protein CASRRTGKMNTEAFF.

This CDR3 is CASRVEGEQFF. CDR3 in DNA: TGTGCCAGCAGGGTCGAAGGTGAGCAGTTCTTC. The chain carries TRBV6-5 and TRBJ2-1; D is undetermined. From germline, CDR1 is MNHEY and CDR2 SVGAGI. This CDR3 contains 11 residues. V lost 6 bases and J 9 bases, leaving 9 bases between the germline ends.

The count of this clone is one. The chain links TRBV2 to TRBJ1-4; 11 bases are shared with TRBD1. Germline V gene lookup returns CDR1 SNHLY and CDR2 FYNNEI. V lost 4 bases to trimming and J lost 7 bases; unmatched junction nucleotides: 5. The CDR3 consists of 15 residues. The CDR3 nucleotides are TGTGCCAGCAGTGGAGGGACAGGGGGGGGTGAAAAACTGTTTTTT. Amino acid sequence: CASSGGTGGGEKLFF.

This chain joins TRBV28 and TRBJ1-6; possibly TRBD1 for D (5 bases). The length of the CDR3 is 16 residues. Looked up from germline, CDR1 is MDHEN and CDR2 is SYDVKM. The V gene lost 6 bases and the J gene lost 5 bases, with 17 bases spanning the gap. In nucleotides, the CDR3 is TGTGCCAGCAGCCCTCGGGGGAACGGACATAATTCACCCCTCCACTTT. As protein: CASSPRGNGHNSPLHF.